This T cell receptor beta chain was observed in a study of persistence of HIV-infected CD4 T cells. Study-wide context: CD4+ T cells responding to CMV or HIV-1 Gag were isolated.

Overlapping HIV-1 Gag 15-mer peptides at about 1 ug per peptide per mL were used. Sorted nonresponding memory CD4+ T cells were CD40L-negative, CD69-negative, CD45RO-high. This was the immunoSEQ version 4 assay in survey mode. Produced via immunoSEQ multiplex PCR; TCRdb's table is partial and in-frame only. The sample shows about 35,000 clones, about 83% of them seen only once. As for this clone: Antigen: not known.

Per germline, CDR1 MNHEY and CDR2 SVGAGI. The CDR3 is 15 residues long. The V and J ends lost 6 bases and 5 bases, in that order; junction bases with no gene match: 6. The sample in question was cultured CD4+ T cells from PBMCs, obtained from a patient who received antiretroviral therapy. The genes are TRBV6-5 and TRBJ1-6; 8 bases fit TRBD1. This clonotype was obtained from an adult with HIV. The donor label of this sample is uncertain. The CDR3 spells CASSVGTGNNSPLHF. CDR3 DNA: TGTGCCAGCAGCGTCGGGACAGGCAATAATTCACCCCTCCACTTT.